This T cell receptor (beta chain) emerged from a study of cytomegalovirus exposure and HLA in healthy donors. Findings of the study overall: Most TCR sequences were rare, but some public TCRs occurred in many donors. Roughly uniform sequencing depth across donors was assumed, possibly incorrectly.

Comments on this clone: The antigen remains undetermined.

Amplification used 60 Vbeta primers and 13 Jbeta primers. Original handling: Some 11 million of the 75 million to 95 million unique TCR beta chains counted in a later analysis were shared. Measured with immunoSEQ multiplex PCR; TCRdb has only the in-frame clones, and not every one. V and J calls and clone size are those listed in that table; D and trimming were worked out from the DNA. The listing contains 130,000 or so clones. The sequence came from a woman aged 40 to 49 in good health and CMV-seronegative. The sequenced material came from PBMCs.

The CDR3 region is CASSMAGRSYNSPLHF. The CDR3 DNA reads as TGTGCCAGCAGTATGGCAGGGCGCTCCTATAATTCACCCCTCCACTTT. J is TRBJ1-6 and V is TRBV28; D is perhaps TRBD1 (5 bases). Germline CDR1 MDHEN, CDR2 SYDVKM. This CDR3 is 16 amino acids long. Trimming pared 5 bases from V and 0 bases from J, leaving 11 bases between. Supplemented by reference TRBV28 and TRBJ1-6, the full variable domain reads DVKVTQSSRYLVKRTGEKVFLECVQDMDHENMFWYRQDPGLGLRLIYFSYDVKMKEKGDIPEGYSVSREKKERFSLILESASTNQTSMYLCASSMAGRSYNSPLHFGNGTRLTVT.